This T cell receptor (beta chain) was recorded in a study of blood T cell repertoires in COVID-19. Produced via immunoSEQ multiplex PCR; TCRdb's table is partial and in-frame only. The data hold about 110,000 clones, with around 82% observed a single time. V was shortened by 4 bases and J by 4 bases, with 14 bases between the two germline ends. CDR3 length: 16 residues. Germline lookup yields CDR1 MNHEY and CDR2 SVGAGI. Sequences were obtained from peripheral blood. The TCR was taken from a human donor in a cohort sampled during active or convalescent COVID-19. The J gene is TRBJ1-6, the V gene TRBV6-5; TRBD1 is a possible D gene (5 bases). CDR3 protein: CASSFGAGLYNSPLHF. The DNA of the CDR3 is TGTGCCAGCAGTTTTGGGGCGGGACTTTATAATTCACCCCTCCACTTT.